This entry lists 8 T cell receptor beta chains sequenced from one sample in a study of blood T cells in healthy people across ages. PCR was performed a second time for roughly 6 to 12 cycles using a sample-barcoded 5' primer and a J-beta primer mix. In TCRdb, the 5' RACE reads were re-called with MiXCR into one record per CDR3 protein. The sample consists of 800,000 to 900,000 distinct CDR3 sequences, approximately 67% of them appearing once. The sample taken for sequencing was blood. The source is a man aged 25 to 40 in good health.

The V gene is TRBV7-9, the J gene TRBJ2-1; D may correspond to TRBD1 or TRBD2 (5 bases each). V was clipped by 1 base and J by 10 bases, with 14 bases between them. CDR1 and CDR2 from the germline V gene are SEHNR and FQNEAQ (reference sequence). CDR3 length equals 14 residues. CDR3 protein: CASSLGGGQGEQFF. For the CDR3, the DNA is TGTGCCAGCAGCTTAGGTGGCGGGCAGGGAGAGCAGTTCTTC.

The J gene is TRBJ2-3, the V gene TRBV6-6, with 7 bases that match TRBD1. This CDR3 has 16 residues. Looked up from germline, CDR1 is MNHNY and CDR2 is SVGAGI (reference sequence). Losses at the gene ends were 2 bases for V and 1 base for J; bases not matched to a gene: 6. CDR3 protein: CASSYLGTARTDTQYF. DNA of the CDR3: TGTGCCAGCAGTTACCTAGGGACAGCCCGCACAGATACGCAGTATTTT.

The chain uses TRBV12-3 or TRBV12-4 and TRBJ1-1; unclear D gene. V was shortened by 3 bases and J by 1 base, with 15 bases between the two germline ends. This CDR3 is 16 amino acids long. CDR3 loop: CASSFGARRRNTEAFF. As DNA, the CDR3 is TGTGCCAGCAGTTTTGGCGCCAGACGGCGGAACACTGAAGCTTTCTTT.

J is TRBJ2-1 and V is TRBV7-2; 8 bases are a match to TRBD2. This CDR3 has 15 residues. From germline, CDR1 is SGHTA and CDR2 FQGNSA. V lost 1 base and J lost 7; bases outside the gene matches: 6. The CDR3 loop is CASSLVAGGMNEQFF. The CDR3 DNA reads TGTGCCAGCAGCTTAGTGGCGGGGGGAATGAATGAGCAGTTCTTC.

DNA for the CDR3: TGTGCCAGCAGTTACTCGGGGGGCGATTGGGAGACCCAGTACTTC. This encodes CASSYSGGDWETQYF. V gene TRBV6-2 or TRBV6-3 combines with J gene TRBJ2-5, with D perhaps being TRBD1 or TRBD2 (6 bases each). Germline-derived CDR1 and CDR2 are MNHEY and SVGEGT. Trimming stripped 0 bases from V and 5 bases from J, with 13 bases between. This CDR3 is 15 amino acids long.

The count of this clonotype is one. V is TRBV18 and J is TRBJ1-2; D remains unclear. Trimming cost V 2 bases and J 4 bases, with 14 bases left between them. The CDR3 runs to 15 residues. The germline V gene has CDR1 KGHSH and CDR2 LQKENI. This CDR3 is CASSPSGVSSYGYTF. CDR3 DNA sequence: TGTGCCAGCTCACCAAGCGGGGTCTCCAGCTATGGCTACACCTTC.

The genes are TRBV27 and TRBJ1-5; 7 bases fit TRBD1. This CDR3 contains 19 residues. V trimming: 2 bases; J trimming: 0 bases; junction bases outside the gene matches: 13. Germline V lookup: CDR1 MNHEY, CDR2 SMNVEV (reference sequence). CDR3: CASSLAPGTEDNSNQPQHF. CDR3 DNA: TGTGCCAGCAGTTTAGCTCCCGGGACAGAGGACAATAGCAATCAGCCCCAGCATTTT.

This clonotype was seen more than once but under ten times. At one end the junction does not follow the germline gene, possibly because of a read error. This chain links TRBV11-2 with TRBJ2-7; D not certain. Germline V gene data show CDR1 as SGHAT and CDR2 as FQNNGV. The CDR3 totals 12 residues. This CDR3 is CASSLVEYEQYF. CDR3 DNA: TGTGCCAGCAGTTTAGTTGAATACGAGCAGTACTTC.